The present entry profiles one TCR beta chain with its context. This record belongs to a study of blood T cell repertoires in COVID-19. At the level of the study: Sites in the United States, Italy and Spain provided acute and convalescent COVID-19 samples. T cells, B-cell-depleted T cells, or PBMCs supplied cDNA or gDNA.

J lost 2 bases, V lost 8 bases, and 12 bases had no gene match. This CDR3 comprises 16 residues. The germline V gene has CDR1 LNHNV and CDR2 YYDKDF (reference sequence). Authors' processing steps: The assay estimated nucleated cells by amplifying reference gene primers. The table came from immunoSEQ multiplex PCR; TCRdb's copy has only in-frame clones and leaves some out. V and J calls and clone size are as listed in that table; D and trimming were resolved from the DNA. The sample consists of 380,000 or so clones, more than 65% of them appearing once. The TCR sequence derives from a human donor with acute or convalescent COVID-19. The donor label of this sample is uncertain. The rearrangement joins TRBV15 to TRBJ2-3; 8 bases match TRBD2. The sequencing sample was made of peripheral blood. The CDR3 reads CATEQGGLVHTDTQYF. The CDR3 bases are TGTGCCACCGAGCAAGGGGGACTAGTCCACACAGATACGCAGTATTTT.